The clone carrying this TCR beta chain turned up a few times. Antigen: not known. These data come from a study of T-cell memory formation after mild COVID-19. Broader study findings: Day 15 to 85 contracting clones showed balanced CD4/CD8; later expanders leaned CD4+. Memory sampled before infection contained some responding clones, suggesting cross-reactive memory joined. The CD4+ clones that contracted clustered mainly within CM and EM, and the CD8+ clones concentrated in EMRA.

TCRdb processed the 5' RACE reads anew with MiXCR; each CDR3 protein has one entry. In the table there are about 430,000 distinct CDR3 sequences, roughly a quarter of which are singletons. CDR3 length: 18 amino acids. V was trimmed by 1 base and J by 0 bases, leaving 16 bases between them. CDR1 is MNHEY and CDR2 is SVGEGT in the germline V gene. V is TRBV6-2 or TRBV6-3 and J is TRBJ2-1, with D perhaps matching TRBD2 (6 bases). The origin of this receptor is an adult woman who had mild COVID-19 (a few samples of this study predate the infection). Cell type and time point are not known. The sequenced sample was PBMCs or a T cell subset sorted from them (not recorded which). CDR3 DNA: TGTGCCAGCAGTTACTTCGGAGTAGGAGGGAGCTCCTACAATGAGCAGTTCTTC. Protein product: CASSYFGVGGSSYNEQFF.